Ten or more counts support the clone carrying this TCR beta chain. The antigen is not known. The CDR3 sequence is 15 residues long. The germline V and J ends were trimmed by 2 bases and 6 bases, with 12 bases remaining between them. Germline loops: CDR1 SGHDT, CDR2 YYEEEE. Quantitative 5'-RACE with molecular barcodes produced the TCR beta libraries. One entry per CDR3 protein results from TCRdb running MiXCR on the 5' RACE reads. This table holds a few hundred thousand distinct CDR3 sequences, about 10% found once. The data originate from a study of CD8 T cells in ankylosing spondylitis. Findings and limits, study-wide: The clones that were linked to disease were reported to be significantly enriched in matched synovial fluid samples from ankylosing spondylitis patients.

The source material was blood, either unsorted or a sorted T cell fraction (not recorded which). The sequence was obtained from a male donor with ankylosing spondylitis or in good health (not recorded which). The chain joins TRBV5-6 to TRBJ2-6; possible D gene TRBD2, 5 bases. CDR3 DNA sequence: TGTGCCAGCAGCTTCTCCGGGGTCGCGGCCAACGTCCTGACTTTC. Translated, it gives CASSFSGVAANVLTF.